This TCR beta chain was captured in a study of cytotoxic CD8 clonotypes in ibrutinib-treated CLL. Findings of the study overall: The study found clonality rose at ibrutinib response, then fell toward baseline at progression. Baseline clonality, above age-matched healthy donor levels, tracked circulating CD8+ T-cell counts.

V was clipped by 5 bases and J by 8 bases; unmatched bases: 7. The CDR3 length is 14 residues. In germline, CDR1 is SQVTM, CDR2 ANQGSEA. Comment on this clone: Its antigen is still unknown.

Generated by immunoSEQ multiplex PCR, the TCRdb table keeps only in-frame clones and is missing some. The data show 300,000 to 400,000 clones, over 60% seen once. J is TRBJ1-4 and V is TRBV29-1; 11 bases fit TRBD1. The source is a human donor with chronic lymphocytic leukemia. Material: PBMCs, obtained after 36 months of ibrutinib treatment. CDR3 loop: CSVSGQGDGEKLFF. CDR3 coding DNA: TGCAGCGTTTCGGGACAGGGGGACGGGGAAAAACTGTTTTTT.